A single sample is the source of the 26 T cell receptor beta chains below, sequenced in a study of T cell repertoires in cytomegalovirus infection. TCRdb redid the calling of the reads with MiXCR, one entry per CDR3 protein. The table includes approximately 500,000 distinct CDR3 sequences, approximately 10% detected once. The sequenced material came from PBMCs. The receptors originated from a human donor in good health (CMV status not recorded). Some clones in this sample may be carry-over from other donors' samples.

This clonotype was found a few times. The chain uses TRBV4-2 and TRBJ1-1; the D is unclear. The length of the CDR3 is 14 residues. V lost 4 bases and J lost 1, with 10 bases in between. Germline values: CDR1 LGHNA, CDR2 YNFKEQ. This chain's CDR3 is CASSREVPNTEAFF. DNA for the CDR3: TGTGCCAGCAGCCGAGAAGTTCCGAACACTGAAGCTTTCTTT.

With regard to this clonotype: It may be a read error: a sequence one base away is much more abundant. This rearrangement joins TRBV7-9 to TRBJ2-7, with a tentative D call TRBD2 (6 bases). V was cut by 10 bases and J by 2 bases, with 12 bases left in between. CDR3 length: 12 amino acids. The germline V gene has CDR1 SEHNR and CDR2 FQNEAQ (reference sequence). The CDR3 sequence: CANDGGTYEQYF. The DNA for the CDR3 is TGTGCCAACGACGGAGGGACCTACGAGCAGTACTTC.

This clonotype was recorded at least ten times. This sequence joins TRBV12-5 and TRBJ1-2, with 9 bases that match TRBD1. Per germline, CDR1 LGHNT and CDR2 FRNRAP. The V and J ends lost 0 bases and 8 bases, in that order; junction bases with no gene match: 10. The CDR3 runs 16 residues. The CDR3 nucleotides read TGTGCTAGTGGTTTGGTATTGGGACAGGGAGTAGGAGGCTACACCTTC. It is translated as CASGLVLGQGVGGYTF. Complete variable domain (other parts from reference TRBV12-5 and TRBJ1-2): DARVTQTPRHKVTEMGQEVTMRCQPILGHNTVFWYRQTMMQGLELLAYFRNRAPLDDSGMPKDRFSAEMPDATLATLKIQPSEPRDSAVYFCASGLVLGQGVGGYTFGSGTRLTVV.

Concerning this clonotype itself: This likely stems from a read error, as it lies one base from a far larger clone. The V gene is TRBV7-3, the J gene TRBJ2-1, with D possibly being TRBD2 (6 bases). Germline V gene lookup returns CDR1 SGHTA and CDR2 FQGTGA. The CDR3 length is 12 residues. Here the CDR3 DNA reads TGTGCCAGCAGTCTCGGCGGGGATGAGCGGTTCTTC. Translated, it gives CASSLGGDERFF.

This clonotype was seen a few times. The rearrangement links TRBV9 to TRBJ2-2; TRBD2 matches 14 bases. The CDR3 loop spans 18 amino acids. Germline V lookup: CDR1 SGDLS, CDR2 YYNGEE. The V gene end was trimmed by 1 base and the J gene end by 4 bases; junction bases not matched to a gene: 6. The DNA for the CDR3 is TGTGCCAGCAGCGTACCGGGACTAGCGGGAGACAGCACCGGGGAGCTGTTTTTT. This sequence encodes CASSVPGLAGDSTGELFF. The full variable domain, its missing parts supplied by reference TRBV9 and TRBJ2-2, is DSGVTQTPKHLITATGQRVTLRCSPRSGDLSVYWYQQSLDQGLQFLIQYYNGEERAKGNILERFSAQQFPDLHSELNLSSLELGDSALYFCASSVPGLAGDSTGELFFGEGSRLTVL.

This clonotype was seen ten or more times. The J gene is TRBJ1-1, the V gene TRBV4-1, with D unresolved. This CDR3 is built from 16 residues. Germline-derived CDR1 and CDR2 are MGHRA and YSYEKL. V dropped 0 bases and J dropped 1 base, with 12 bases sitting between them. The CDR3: CASSQDIFRGNTEAFF. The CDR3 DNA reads TGCGCCAGCAGCCAAGATATTTTTAGAGGGAACACTGAAGCTTTCTTT.

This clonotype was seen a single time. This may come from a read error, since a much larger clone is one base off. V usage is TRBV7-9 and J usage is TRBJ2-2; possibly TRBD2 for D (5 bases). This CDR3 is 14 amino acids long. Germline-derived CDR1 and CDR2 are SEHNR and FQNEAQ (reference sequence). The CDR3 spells CASSLVSKAGELIF. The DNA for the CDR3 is TGTGCCAGCAGCTTAGTCAGTAAAGCCGGGGAGCTGATTTTT. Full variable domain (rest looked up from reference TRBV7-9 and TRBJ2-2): DTGVSQNPRHKITKRGQNVTFRCDPISEHNRLYWYRQTLGQGPEFLTYFQNEAQLEKSRLLSDRFSAERPKGSFSTLEIQRTEQGDSAMYLCASSLVSKAGELIFGEGSRLTVL.

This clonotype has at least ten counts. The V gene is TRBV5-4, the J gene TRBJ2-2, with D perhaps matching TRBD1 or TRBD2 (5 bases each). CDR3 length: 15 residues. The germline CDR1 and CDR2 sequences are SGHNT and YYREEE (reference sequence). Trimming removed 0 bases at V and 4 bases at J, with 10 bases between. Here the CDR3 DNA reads TGTGCCAGCAGCTTGGACGGGACCACCACCGGGGAGCTGTTTTTT. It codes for CASSLDGTTTGELFF.

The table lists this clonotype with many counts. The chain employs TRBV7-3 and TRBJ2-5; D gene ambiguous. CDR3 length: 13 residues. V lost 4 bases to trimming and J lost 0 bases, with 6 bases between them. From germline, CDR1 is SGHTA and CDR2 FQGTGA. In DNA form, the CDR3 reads TGTGCCAGCAGCTCCCGGTACCAAGAGACCCAGTACTTC. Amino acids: CASSSRYQETQYF.

CDR3 sequence (DNA): TGTGCTAGTGGTTTGGTAGTAGAACAGGGGCATGGCTACACCTTC. Translated, it gives CASGLVVEQGHGYTF. The rearrangement uses TRBV12-5 and TRBJ1-2; the match to TRBD1 covers 7 bases. Trimming took 0 bases from V and 6 from J; bases not matched to a gene: 7. Germline lookup yields CDR1 LGHNT and CDR2 FRNRAP. This CDR3 spans 15 amino acids.

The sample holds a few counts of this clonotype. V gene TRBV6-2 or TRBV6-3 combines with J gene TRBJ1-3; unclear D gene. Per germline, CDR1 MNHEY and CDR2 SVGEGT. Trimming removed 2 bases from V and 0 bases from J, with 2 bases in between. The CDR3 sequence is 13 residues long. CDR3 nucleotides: TGTGCCAGCAGTTACATCTCTGGAAACACCATATATTTT. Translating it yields CASSYISGNTIYF.

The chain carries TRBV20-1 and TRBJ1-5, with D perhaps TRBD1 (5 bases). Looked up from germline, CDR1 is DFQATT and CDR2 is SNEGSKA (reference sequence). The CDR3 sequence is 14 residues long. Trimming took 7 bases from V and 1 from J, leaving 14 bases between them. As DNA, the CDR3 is TGCAGTGTTGCCCGCCCAGGGAGCAATCAGCCCCAGCATTTT. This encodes CSVARPGSNQPQHF.

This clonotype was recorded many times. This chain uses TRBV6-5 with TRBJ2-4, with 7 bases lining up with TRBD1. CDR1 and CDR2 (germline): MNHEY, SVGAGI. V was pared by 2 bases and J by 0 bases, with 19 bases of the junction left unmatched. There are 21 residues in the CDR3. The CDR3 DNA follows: TGTGCCAGCAGTTACCGGATGGGACAGCGACCTCTAATACTAGCCAAAAACATTCAGTACTTC. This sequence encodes CASSYRMGQRPLILAKNIQYF.

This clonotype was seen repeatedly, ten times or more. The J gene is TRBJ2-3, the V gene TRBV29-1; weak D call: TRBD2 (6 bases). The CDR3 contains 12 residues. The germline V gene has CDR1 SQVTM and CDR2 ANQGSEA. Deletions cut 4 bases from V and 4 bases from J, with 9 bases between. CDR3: CSVGGGSDTQYF. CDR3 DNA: TGCAGCGTTGGGGGAGGATCAGATACGCAGTATTTT.

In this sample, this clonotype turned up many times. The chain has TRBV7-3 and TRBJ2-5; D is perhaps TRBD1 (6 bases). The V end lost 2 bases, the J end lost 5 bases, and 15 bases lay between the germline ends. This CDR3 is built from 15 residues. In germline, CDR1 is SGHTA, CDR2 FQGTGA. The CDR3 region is CASSLGRGRLETQYF. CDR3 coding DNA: TGTGCCAGCAGCTTAGGCAGGGGCCGGTTGGAGACCCAGTACTTC. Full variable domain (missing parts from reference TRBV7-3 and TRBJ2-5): GAGVSQTPSNKVTEKGKYVELRCDPISGHTALYWYRQSLGQGPEFLIYFQGTGAADDSGLPNDRFFAVRPEGSVSTLKIQRTERGDSAVYLCASSLGRGRLETQYFGPGTRLLVL.

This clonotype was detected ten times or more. CDR3 loop: CASSGGSGIRQPPLHF. The CDR3 DNA sequence: TGTGCCAGCAGCGGAGGTTCCGGGATCCGGCAGCCACCCCTCCACTTT. This chain connects TRBV11-2 to TRBJ1-6; no reliable D call. The CDR3 totals 16 residues. Between the trimmed V and J ends, which lost 5 bases and 11 bases, there was a span of 22 bases. Germline V lookup: CDR1 SGHAT, CDR2 FQNNGV.

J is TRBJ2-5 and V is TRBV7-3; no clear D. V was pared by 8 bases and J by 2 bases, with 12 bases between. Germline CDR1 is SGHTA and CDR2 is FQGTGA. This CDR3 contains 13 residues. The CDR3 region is CASAGSEQETQYF. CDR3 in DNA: TGTGCCAGCGCAGGCAGCGAACAAGAGACCCAGTACTTC.

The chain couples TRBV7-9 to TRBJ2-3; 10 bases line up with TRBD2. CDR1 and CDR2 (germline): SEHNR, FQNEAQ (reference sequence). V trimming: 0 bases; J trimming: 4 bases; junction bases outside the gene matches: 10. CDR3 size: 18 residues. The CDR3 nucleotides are TGTGCCAGCAGCTTAGCCGTGACTAGCGGGCTTAGGCCAGATACGCAGTATTTT. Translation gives CASSLAVTSGLRPDTQYF.

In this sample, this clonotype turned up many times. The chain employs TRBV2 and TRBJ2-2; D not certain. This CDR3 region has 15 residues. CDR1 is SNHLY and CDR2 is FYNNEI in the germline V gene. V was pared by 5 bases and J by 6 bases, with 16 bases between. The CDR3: CASSLDHLISGELFF. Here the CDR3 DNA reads TGTGCCAGCAGTTTGGACCACTTAATCTCCGGGGAGCTGTTTTTT.

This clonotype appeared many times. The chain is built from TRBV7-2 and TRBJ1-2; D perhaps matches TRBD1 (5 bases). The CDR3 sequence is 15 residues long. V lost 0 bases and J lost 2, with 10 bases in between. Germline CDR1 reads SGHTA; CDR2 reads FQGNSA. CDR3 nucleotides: TGTGCCAGCAGCTTAGCCGGGACGGCCAACTATGGCTACACCTTC. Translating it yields CASSLAGTANYGYTF.

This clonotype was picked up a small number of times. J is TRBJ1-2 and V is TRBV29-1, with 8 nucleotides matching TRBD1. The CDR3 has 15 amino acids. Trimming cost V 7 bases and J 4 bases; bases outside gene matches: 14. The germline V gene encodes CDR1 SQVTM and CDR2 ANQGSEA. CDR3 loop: CSADLTGVFTYGYTF. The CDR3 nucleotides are TGCAGCGCAGATTTGACAGGGGTGTTTACCTATGGCTACACCTTC.

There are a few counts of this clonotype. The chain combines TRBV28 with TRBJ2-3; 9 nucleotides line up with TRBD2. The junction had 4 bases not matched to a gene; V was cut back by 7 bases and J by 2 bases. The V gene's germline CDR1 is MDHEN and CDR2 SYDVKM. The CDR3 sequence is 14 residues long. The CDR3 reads CASIRGLATDTQYF. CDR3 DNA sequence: TGTGCCAGCATTCGGGGACTAGCCACAGATACGCAGTATTTT.

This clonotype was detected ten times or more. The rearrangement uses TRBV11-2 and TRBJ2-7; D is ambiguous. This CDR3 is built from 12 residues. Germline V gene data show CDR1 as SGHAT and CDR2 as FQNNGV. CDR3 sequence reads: CATKGFSYEQYF. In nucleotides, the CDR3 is TGTGCAACCAAGGGCTTCTCCTACGAGCAGTACTTC.

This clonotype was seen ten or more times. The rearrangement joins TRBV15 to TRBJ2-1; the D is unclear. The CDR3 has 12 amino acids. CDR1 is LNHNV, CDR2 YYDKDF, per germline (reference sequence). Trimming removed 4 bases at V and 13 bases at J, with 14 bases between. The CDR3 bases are TGTGCCACCAGCAACCTGGACCCGGACCAGTTCTTC. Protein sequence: CATSNLDPDQFF. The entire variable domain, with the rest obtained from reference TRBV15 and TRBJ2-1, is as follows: DAMVIQNPRYQVTQFGKPVTLSCSQTLNHNVMYWYQQKSSQAPKLLFHYYDKDFNNEADTPDNFQSRRPNTSFCFLDIRSPGLGDTAMYLCATSNLDPDQFFGPGTRLTVL.

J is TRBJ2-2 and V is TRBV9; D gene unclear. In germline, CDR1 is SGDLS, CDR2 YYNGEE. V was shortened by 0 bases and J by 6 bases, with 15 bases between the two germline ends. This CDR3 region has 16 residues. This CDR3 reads CASSVGSTTSAGELFF. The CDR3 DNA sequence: TGTGCCAGCAGCGTAGGGTCCACCACAAGTGCCGGGGAGCTGTTTTTT.

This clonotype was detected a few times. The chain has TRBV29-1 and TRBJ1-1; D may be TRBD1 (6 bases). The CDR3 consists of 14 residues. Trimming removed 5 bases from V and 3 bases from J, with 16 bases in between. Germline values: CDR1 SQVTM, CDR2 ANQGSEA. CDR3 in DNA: TGCAGCGTTTCACTCCTAAGGGGGGACACTGAAGCTTTCTTT. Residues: CSVSLLRGDTEAFF.